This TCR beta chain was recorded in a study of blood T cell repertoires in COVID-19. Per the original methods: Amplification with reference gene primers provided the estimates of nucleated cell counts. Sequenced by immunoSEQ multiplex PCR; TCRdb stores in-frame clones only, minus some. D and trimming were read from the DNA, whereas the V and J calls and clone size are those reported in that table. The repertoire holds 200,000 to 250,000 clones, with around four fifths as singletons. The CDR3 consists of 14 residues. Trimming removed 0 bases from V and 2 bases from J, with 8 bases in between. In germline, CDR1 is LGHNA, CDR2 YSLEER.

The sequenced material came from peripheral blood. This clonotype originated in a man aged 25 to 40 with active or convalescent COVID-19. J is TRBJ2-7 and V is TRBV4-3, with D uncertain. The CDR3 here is CASSQERGPYEQYF. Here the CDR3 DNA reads TGCGCCAGCAGCCAAGAACGAGGCCCCTACGAGCAGTACTTC.